This T cell receptor (beta chain) came from a study of blood T cells in healthy people across ages. It was with a sample-barcoded 5' primer and a J-beta primer mix that a second PCR of about 6 to 12 cycles was run. TCRdb analysed the 5' RACE reads with MiXCR anew, one entry per CDR3 protein. The top ten clones hold 7% to 9% of a sample with 1.5 million to 2 million distinct CDR3 sequences, approximately 28% of them seen once. J lost 14 bases, V lost 4 bases, and 4 bases had no gene match. The CDR3 consists of 11 residues. Germline CDR1 and CDR2: SNHLY and FYNNEI. Study outcomes and limitations: Total diversity from one million sequenced T cells was likely underestimated. Any conclusive comparison of naive versus antigen-experienced cells was prevented by using unsorted PBMCs.

Note on this clonotype: The antigen remains undetermined.

V and J are TRBV2 and TRBJ2-3, with 9 bases aligning to TRBD2. This receptor was obtained from a woman under 40 in good health. The sample comprised blood. CDR3 amino acids: CASSGLADRYF. In DNA form, the CDR3 reads TGTGCCAGCAGTGGACTAGCGGATCGGTATTTT.